The rows below give T cell receptor beta chains drawn from one sample of a study of blood T cell repertoires in COVID-19. The method was immunoSEQ multiplex PCR; TCRdb's version includes in-frame clones alone and lacks a portion of them. The table shows roughly 230,000 clones, with 70% to 85% occurring only once. Sequenced sample: PBMCs or T cells enriched from blood (not recorded which). These TCRs come from a woman aged 55-70 years who had recovered from COVID-19. CDR3s include the opening cysteine and the closing phenylalanine or tryptophan. The D gene is left open where the match is weak. Some rows have no size entry. The others give once, few or many, or a class for an expanded clone.

TRBJ2-7	-	TRBD2	TRBV4-2	CASSYYYSSGYEQYF	TGTGCCAGCAGCTACTACTATTCTAGCGGCTACGAGCAGTACTTC
TRBJ2-7	once	-	TRBV2	CASQTGSNNEQYF	TGTGCCAGCCAGACGGGGAGTAACAACGAGCAGTACTTC
TRBJ1-5	-	-	TRBV29-1	CSVVVRANQPQHF	TGCAGCGTTGTAGTGAGGGCGAATCAGCCCCAGCATTTT
TRBJ1-1	-	TRBD1	TRBV7-9	CASSYRGLNTEAFF	TGTGCCAGCAGTTACAGGGGGCTGAACACTGAAGCTTTCTTT
TRBJ1-1	once	-	TRBV27	CASSLRGFGNTEAFF	TGTGCCAGCAGTTTGAGGGGGTTCGGGAACACTGAAGCTTTCTTT
TRBJ1-1	once	-	TRBV7-9	CASSLVGDSTEAFF	TGTGCCAGCAGCTTAGTGGGTGACAGCACTGAAGCTTTCTTT
TRBJ2-5	-	TRBD1	TRBV24-1	CATSDRTQGRETQYF	TGTGCCACCAGTGATCGCACACAGGGGCGGGAGACCCAGTACTTC
TRBJ1-2	-	-	TRBV7-3	CASSLTAADYGYTF	TGTGCCAGCAGCTTAACAGCGGCGGACTATGGCTACACCTTC
TRBJ2-5	-	TRBD2	TRBV5-4	CASSFTGREETQYF	TGTGCCAGCAGCTTCACCGGGAGGGAAGAGACCCAGTACTTC
TRBJ2-7	-	TRBD2	TRBV19	CASSTPGLAYEQYF	TGTGCCAGTAGTACCCCGGGACTAGCCTACGAGCAGTACTTC
TRBJ1-1	-	-	TRBV6-5	CASSTGFGTEAFF	TGTGCCAGCAGCACAGGGTTTGGCACTGAAGCTTTCTTT
TRBJ2-7	-	TRBD1	TRBV19	CASSTRQGTDEQYF	TGTGCCAGTAGTACGCGACAGGGGACAGACGAGCAGTACTTC
TRBJ2-2	-	-	TRBV19	CASSMQDRTGELFF	TGTGCCAGTAGTATGCAGGACAGAACCGGGGAGCTGTTTTTT
TRBJ2-3	-	-	TRBV30	CAWSEGAVGDTQYF	TGTGCCTGGAGTGAGGGAGCGGTTGGGGATACGCAGTATTTT
TRBJ2-2	-	TRBD1	TRBV5-1	CASSLTGGRYTGELFF	TGCGCCAGCAGCTTGACAGGGGGGAGGTACACCGGGGAGCTGTTTTTT
TRBJ1-2	-	-	TRBV11-2	CASSYTNYGYTF	TGTGCCAGCAGTTACACAAACTATGGCTACACCTTC
TRBJ1-1	-	-	TRBV6-2/TRBV6-3	CASSQPHTDSNAEAFF	TGTGCCAGCAGCCAACCACATACCGACAGCAATGCTGAAGCTTTCTTT
TRBJ2-5	once	-	TRBV7-8	CASSLVDSQETQYF	TGTGCCAGCAGCTTAGTAGACAGCCAAGAGACCCAGTACTTC
TRBJ1-4	few	TRBD1	TRBV6-4	CASSLTGDNEKLFF	TGTGCCAGCAGTTTGACAGGGGATAATGAAAAACTGTTTTTT
TRBJ1-5	-	-	TRBV6-2/TRBV6-3	CASSYMGQVQPQHF	TGTGCCAGCAGTTACATGGGTCAGGTTCAGCCCCAGCATTTT
TRBJ1-4	few	TRBD1	TRBV5-1	CASSLRTGGEKLFF	TGCGCCAGCAGCTTACGGACAGGGGGGGAAAAACTGTTTTTT
TRBJ1-5	-	TRBD1	TRBV7-2	CASSLLTGDNQPQHF	TGTGCCAGCAGCTTGTTAACAGGGGACAATCAGCCCCAGCATTTT